This T cell receptor (beta chain) was captured by sequencing in a study of blood T cell repertoires in COVID-19. About the study: The analysed material was cDNA or gDNA that came from T cells, B-cell-depleted T cells, or PBMCs.

Germline CDR1 reads SEHNR; CDR2 reads FQNEAQ (reference sequence). Deletions cut 5 bases from V and 6 bases from J, with 14 bases between. There are 15 residues in the CDR3. Authors' processing steps: Scientists estimated how many nucleated cells there were by amplifying reference gene primers. Libraries were prepared by immunoSEQ multiplex PCR; TCRdb keeps only in-frame clonotypes and omits some of them. D and trimming were read from the DNA, whereas the V and J calls and clone size are those reported in that table. Of over 250,000 clones detected, 88% appear once; the ten largest clones hold about 3%.

Sequencing input: PBMCs or T cells enriched from blood (not recorded which). The V gene is TRBV7-9, the J gene TRBJ1-6; TRBD1 might be the D (5 bases). The origin of this receptor is a woman aged 50 to 65 who had recovered from COVID-19. The CDR3 coding sequence is TGTGCCAGCAGCGCGCGGGACCTCCCTAATTCACCCCTCCACTTT. Its translation is CASSARDLPNSPLHF.